Here is one T cell receptor (beta chain) with its context. Its antigen is currently unknown. The data originate from a study of T cell responses to AZD1222 COVID-19 vaccine. Overall study context: Analysis merged second doses at about 4 or about 12 weeks.

General study findings and limits: Spike-specific TCR breadth and depth went up after people got two AZD1222 doses. Donors were largely white British and mainly female; clonal diversity was possibly underestimated. None of the repertoires were sampled until the peak T cell response had passed.

The CDR3 spans 15 residues. Germline CDR1 is MNHEY and CDR2 is SVGAGI. V shed 0 bases, J shed 9 bases, and the junction held 5 bases outside the gene matches. The data were produced by immunoSEQ multiplex PCR, yet TCRdb's version contains in-frame clones alone and is incomplete. The sample lists 100,000 to 150,000 clones; 92% were seen once. This receptor was obtained from an adult in good health. V is TRBV6-5 and J is TRBJ1-5, with 10 bases identical to TRBD1. This material consisted of peripheral blood, taken on day 0 of AZD1222 vaccination. The CDR3 region is CASSYSGQGMWPQHF. In DNA, the CDR3 is TGTGCCAGCAGTTACTCGGGACAGGGGATGTGGCCCCAGCATTTT.